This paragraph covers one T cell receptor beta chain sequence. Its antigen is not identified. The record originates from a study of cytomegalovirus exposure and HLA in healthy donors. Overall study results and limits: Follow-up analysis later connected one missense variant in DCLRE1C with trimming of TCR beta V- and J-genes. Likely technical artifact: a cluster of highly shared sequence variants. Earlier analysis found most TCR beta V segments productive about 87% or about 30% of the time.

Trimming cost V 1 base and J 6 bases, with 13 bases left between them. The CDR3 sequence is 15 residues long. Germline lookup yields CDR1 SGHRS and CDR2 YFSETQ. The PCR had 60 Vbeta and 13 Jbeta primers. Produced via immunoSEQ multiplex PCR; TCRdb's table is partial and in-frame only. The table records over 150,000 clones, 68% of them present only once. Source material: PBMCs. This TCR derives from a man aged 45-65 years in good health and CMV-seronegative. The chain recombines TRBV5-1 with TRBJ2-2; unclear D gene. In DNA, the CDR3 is TGCGCCAGCAGCTTGTACCTAGAACCTCCCGGGGAGCTGTTTTTT. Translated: CASSLYLEPPGELFF. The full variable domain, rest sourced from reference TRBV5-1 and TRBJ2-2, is KAGVTQTPRYLIKTRGQQVTLSCSPISGHRSVSWYQQTPGQGLQFLFEYFSETQRNKGNFPGRFSGRQFSNSRSEMNVSTLELGDSALYLCASSLYLEPPGELFFGEGSRLTVL.